What follows are 4 T cell receptor beta chains derived from one specimen sequenced in a study of vaccination effects on CD4 cells after COVID-19. Using immunoSEQ multiplex PCR, the repertoire was profiled, and TCRdb retains in-frame clones only, with some absent. This repertoire shows about 33,000 clones, roughly four fifths found once; its top ten account for about 1.6%. Before any sequencing was done, the ViraFEST assay used viral peptide pools to expand antigen-specific CD4+ T cells. At the end of around eleven days of culture, CD4+ T cells were isolated. As their vaccination, participants received two doses of either BNT162b2 or mRNA-1273. No antigen has been assigned to these receptors. Source: CD4+ T cells from PBMCs cultured with HCoV-NL63 spike peptides, taken after COVID-19 vaccination. These receptors all stem from a human donor who received a COVID-19 vaccine. Some clones in this sample may be carry-over from other donors' samples.

The chain is built from TRBV5-1 and TRBJ2-5; 7 nucleotides align to TRBD1. The germline V gene encodes CDR1 SGHRS and CDR2 YFSETQ. With 2 bases clipped from V and 4 bases from J, the junction kept 11 bases outside the gene matches. This CDR3 has 16 residues. The CDR3 sequence is CASSFQGVTLGETQYF. Written as DNA, the CDR3 is TGCGCCAGCAGCTTCCAGGGGGTGACCCTAGGAGAGACCCAGTACTTC.

The chain employs TRBV5-1 and TRBJ1-4; D gene unclear. Trimming took off 6 bases at V and 8 bases at J, with 20 bases between the two ends. Germline V gene sequence: CDR1 SGHRS, CDR2 YFSETQ. This CDR3 has 15 amino acids. The CDR3 nucleotides are TGCGCCAGCACCCCTAATCCAGCCGGGTGGGAAAAACTGTTTTTT. Amino acid sequence: CASTPNPAGWEKLFF.

This clone has just one count. The rearrangement links TRBV6-5 to TRBJ2-3; D is unresolved. The CDR3 has 14 residues. V was shortened by 6 bases and J by 0 bases, with 10 bases between the two germline ends. Germline V gives CDR1 MNHEY, CDR2 SVGAGI. The CDR3 nucleotides are TGTGCCAGCAGGACCCAGTCTAGCACAGATACGCAGTATTTT. Residues: CASRTQSSTDTQYF.

The chain couples TRBV6-5 to TRBJ2-1; D is tentatively TRBD1 or TRBD2 (5 bases each). The CDR3 has 16 amino acids. From germline, CDR1 is MNHEY and CDR2 SVGAGI. V was pared by 6 bases and J by 0 bases, with 15 bases between. In DNA, the CDR3 is TGTGCCAGCAGATACCGAGAGGGGAGCTCCTACAATGAGCAGTTCTTC. It is translated as CASRYREGSSYNEQFF.